The rows below give T cell receptor beta chains drawn from one sample of a study of a mutant IDH1 vaccine in newly diagnosed glioma. Only in-frame clones appear in the TCRdb table, and some are missing; sequencing was by immunoSEQ multiplex PCR. The data show 31,000 or so clones, around four fifths seen once. Their antigen targets remain unknown. This sample comprised PBMCs, obtained from a glioma patient whose treatment included an IDH1 peptide vaccine. The receptors here all came from a man under 40 with glioma. Both conserved end residues are trimmed from each CDR3. The D gene is left open where the match is weak. Size values are once, few and many counts, or a class for expanded clones, and some rows have none.

j_call: TRBJ2-6; v_call: TRBV2; clone_size: NA; cdr3_length: 16; d_call: NA; cdr3_aa: ASSALEGLSSGANVLT
j_call: TRBJ2-2; v_call: TRBV27; clone_size: NA; cdr3_length: 15; d_call: TRBD2; cdr3_aa: ASSPTPGGPSTGELF
j_call: TRBJ2-7; v_call: TRBV29-1; clone_size: NA; cdr3_length: 10; d_call: NA; cdr3_aa: SVEGAGGEQY
j_call: TRBJ2-7; v_call: TRBV7-2; clone_size: once; cdr3_length: 16; d_call: NA; cdr3_aa: ASSLARERWQTPYEQY
j_call: TRBJ2-7; v_call: TRBV5-1; clone_size: NA; cdr3_length: 14; d_call: NA; cdr3_aa: ASSLVAGKSSYEQY
j_call: TRBJ2-7; v_call: TRBV27; clone_size: NA; cdr3_length: 11; d_call: NA; cdr3_aa: ASSPTSSYEQY
j_call: TRBJ2-7; v_call: TRBV30; clone_size: once; cdr3_length: 12; d_call: NA; cdr3_aa: AWSKTSEAYEQY
j_call: TRBJ2-7; v_call: TRBV4-1; clone_size: NA; cdr3_length: 15; d_call: TRBD2; cdr3_aa: ASSPGLAGGHGYEQY
j_call: TRBJ1-5; v_call: TRBV19; clone_size: once; cdr3_length: 13; d_call: NA; cdr3_aa: ASSIRQWGNQPQH
j_call: TRBJ2-3; v_call: TRBV6-5; clone_size: NA; cdr3_length: 13; d_call: NA; cdr3_aa: ASSYSNSYTDTQY
j_call: TRBJ1-6; v_call: TRBV5-1; clone_size: NA; cdr3_length: 11; d_call: NA; cdr3_aa: ASRSSYNSPLH
j_call: TRBJ1-6; v_call: TRBV19; clone_size: NA; cdr3_length: 16; d_call: NA; cdr3_aa: ASSLSPGLSSYNSPLH
j_call: TRBJ1-2; v_call: TRBV4-3; clone_size: NA; cdr3_length: 12; d_call: NA; cdr3_aa: ASSQERKLGGYT
j_call: TRBJ1-1; v_call: TRBV18; clone_size: NA; cdr3_length: 16; d_call: TRBD1; cdr3_aa: ASSPRDRVPARNTEAF
j_call: TRBJ1-1; v_call: TRBV25-1; clone_size: NA; cdr3_length: 10; d_call: NA; cdr3_aa: ASSIGRAEAF
j_call: TRBJ2-3; v_call: TRBV6-4; clone_size: NA; cdr3_length: 13; d_call: TRBD2; cdr3_aa: ASSEASGSTDTQY
j_call: TRBJ1-1; v_call: TRBV4-2; clone_size: NA; cdr3_length: 13; d_call: NA; cdr3_aa: ASSQIGQTNTEAF
j_call: TRBJ2-1; v_call: TRBV4-3; clone_size: NA; cdr3_length: 14; d_call: TRBD2; cdr3_aa: ASSQAWDYAYNEQF
j_call: TRBJ1-2; v_call: TRBV4-3; clone_size: NA; cdr3_length: 13; d_call: NA; cdr3_aa: ASSQDNEWGYGYT
j_call: TRBJ1-5; v_call: TRBV6-4; clone_size: NA; cdr3_length: 13; d_call: NA; cdr3_aa: ASSDSTDGGQPQH
j_call: TRBJ2-1; v_call: TRBV7-9; clone_size: NA; cdr3_length: 14; d_call: NA; cdr3_aa: ASTPSGANEGNEQF
j_call: TRBJ1-3; v_call: TRBV5-1; clone_size: NA; cdr3_length: 13; d_call: NA; cdr3_aa: ASSLNQDLGNTIY
j_call: TRBJ2-3; v_call: TRBV11-1; clone_size: NA; cdr3_length: 16; d_call: TRBD1; cdr3_aa: ASSLAGDRGYRPDTQY
j_call: TRBJ1-6; v_call: TRBV6-5; clone_size: NA; cdr3_length: 12; d_call: NA; cdr3_aa: ASSDRMNNSPLH
j_call: TRBJ2-7; v_call: TRBV25-1; clone_size: NA; cdr3_length: 13; d_call: NA; cdr3_aa: ASSEDESPPYEQY
j_call: TRBJ2-1; v_call: TRBV5-1; clone_size: NA; cdr3_length: 14; d_call: TRBD2; cdr3_aa: ASSYDTGTIYNEQF
j_call: TRBJ2-2; v_call: TRBV30; clone_size: once; cdr3_length: 11; d_call: NA; cdr3_aa: AWRTFYTGELF
j_call: TRBJ2-7; v_call: TRBV7-8; clone_size: NA; cdr3_length: 16; d_call: TRBD2; cdr3_aa: ASSLAEGLAGGYYEQY
j_call: TRBJ1-1; v_call: TRBV7-9; clone_size: once; cdr3_length: 12; d_call: NA; cdr3_aa: ASSPLYKNTEAF
j_call: TRBJ2-1; v_call: TRBV18; clone_size: NA; cdr3_length: 12; d_call: TRBD2; cdr3_aa: ASASGRGYNEQF
j_call: TRBJ2-1; v_call: TRBV14; clone_size: NA; cdr3_length: 15; d_call: NA; cdr3_aa: ASSQEWGSVIRNEQF
j_call: TRBJ1-3; v_call: TRBV7-8; clone_size: NA; cdr3_length: 13; d_call: NA; cdr3_aa: ASSPRSGSGNTIY
j_call: TRBJ2-7; v_call: TRBV6-5; clone_size: once; cdr3_length: 10; d_call: NA; cdr3_aa: ASSPGFREQY
j_call: TRBJ1-3; v_call: TRBV4-1; clone_size: few; cdr3_length: 13; d_call: NA; cdr3_aa: ASSQRQGGGNTIY
j_call: TRBJ1-5; v_call: TRBV28; clone_size: NA; cdr3_length: 14; d_call: NA; cdr3_aa: ASSGLQGDGNQPQH
j_call: TRBJ1-6; v_call: TRBV5-5; clone_size: NA; cdr3_length: 14; d_call: NA; cdr3_aa: ASSLGFERRHSPLH
j_call: TRBJ2-7; v_call: TRBV5-4; clone_size: NA; cdr3_length: 12; d_call: TRBD1; cdr3_aa: ASSPGTGWSEQY
j_call: TRBJ2-3; v_call: TRBV7-9; clone_size: NA; cdr3_length: 13; d_call: TRBD2; cdr3_aa: ASSSLAGDGDTQY
j_call: TRBJ2-3; v_call: TRBV19; clone_size: NA; cdr3_length: 13; d_call: NA; cdr3_aa: ASSRNPKGTDTQY
j_call: TRBJ1-1; v_call: TRBV19; clone_size: few; cdr3_length: 12; d_call: NA; cdr3_aa: ASSSGLSNTEAF